The next 24 T cell receptor delta chains were all read from a single sample in a study of delta chain sequences of gamma delta T cells. TCRdb re-called the 5' RACE reads via CATT. Of approximately 710 delta-chain clones listed, roughly 8.8% were seen once; the top ten hold 70%. The sequenced sample consisted of either unsorted cells or a sorted T cell fraction (not recorded which). The receptors here all came from a human donor in good health.

This clone is labeled hyperexpanded. Other nucleotide sequences from this sample produce the same CDR3. The rearrangement joins TRDV1 to TRDJ1; 12 bases match TRDD3. Germline assignment: CDR1 TSWWSYY and CDR2 QGS. With V trimmed by 2 bases and J by 2 bases, 18 bases remained unmatched. This CDR3 has 21 residues. In DNA, the CDR3 is TGTGCTCTTGGGGAATGTTCCTTCCCGTTGTACTGGGGGATACTAACCGATAAACTCATCTTT. Translated: CALGECSFPLYWGILTDKLIF.

This clone rates as large (0.1 to 1%). Other DNA sequences in the sample encode the same CDR3. The rearrangement joins TRDV1 to TRDJ2, with 13 bases aligning to TRDD3. The junction had 25 bases not matched to a gene; V was cut back by 3 bases and J by 3 bases. Germline V gene lookup returns CDR1 TSWWSYY and CDR2 QGS. The CDR3 contains 24 residues. In DNA, the CDR3 is TGTGCTCTTGGGGAGACCTTTTCCCCCCACGGGTACTGGGGGATACGCGTTCTGACAGCACAACTCTTCTTT. Its protein is CALGETFSPHGYWGIRVLTAQLFF.

By sample share, this clone is medium-sized. The genes are TRDV1 and TRDJ1; D is unresolved. Germline CDR1 is TSWWSYY and CDR2 is QGS. The ends were cut back, 0 bases at V and 0 bases at J, with 20 bases in the middle. The CDR3 is made up of 19 amino acids. The CDR3 is CALGELRGPLHWYTDKLIF. For the CDR3, the DNA is TGTGCTCTTGGGGAACTCCGAGGCCCGCTTCATTGGTACACCGATAAACTCATCTTT.

The rearrangement joins TRDV2 to TRDJ3; D is uncertain. Looked up from germline, CDR1 is GEAIGNYY and CDR2 is EKD. The CDR3 is 13 residues long. V was clipped by 1 base and J by 8 bases, with 5 bases between them. The CDR3 DNA is TGTGCCTGTGACACATGGAACACCCGACAGATGTTTTTC. Protein sequence: CACDTWNTRQMFF.

This clone is labeled as medium-sized. The J gene is TRDJ1, the V gene TRDV2; D gene unclear. Trimming left V 3 bases short and J 0 bases short, with 16 bases between. This CDR3 is 16 amino acids long. Germline V lookup: CDR1 GEAIGNYY, CDR2 EKD. CDR3 residues: CACDALKDLYTDKLIF. The CDR3 DNA reads TGTGCCTGTGACGCCCTGAAAGACCTGTACACCGATAAACTCATCTTT.

As for this clone: It differs at one base from a far larger clone, so likely a read error. The sample holds other DNA sequences that translate to the same CDR3. The chain uses TRDV2 and TRDJ1, with a possible D match to TRDD3 (5 bases). Looked up from germline, CDR1 is GEAIGNYY and CDR2 is EKD. Deletions cut 6 bases from V and 0 bases from J, with 16 bases between. The CDR3 has 15 amino acids. CDR3 DNA sequence: TGTGCCTGTTATCCTTTGGGGACGTACACCGATAAACTCATCTTT. Protein product: CACYPLGTYTDKLIF.

A word on this clone: This likely traces to a read error, being one base from a far larger clone. Other DNA sequences of this sample code for an identical CDR3. V is TRDV1 and J is TRDJ1; TRDD3 is a possible D gene (5 bases). Between the trimmed V and J ends, which lost 3 bases and 4 bases, there was a span of 42 bases. The CDR3 contains 24 residues. CDR1 and CDR2 (germline): TSWWSYY, QGS. The DNA of the CDR3 is TGTGCTCTTGGGGACGTCCCCCGGCAAAGCCCCAAATTTTGGTGGGGAATTCATGTCGATAAACTCATCTTT. It codes for CALGDVPRQSPKFWWGIHVDKLIF.

In the case of this clone: This probably arose from a read error, given a far larger clone one base away. This CDR3 is also generated by other DNA sequences in the sample. The chain combines TRDV1 with TRDJ1; 9 bases match TRDD2. The CDR3 consists of 21 residues. Losses at the gene ends were 1 base for V and 4 bases for J; bases not matched to a gene: 22. CDR1 and CDR2 from the germline V gene are TSWWSYY and QGS. The CDR3 region is CALGEQLLPSYWGFRGDKLIF. In DNA form, the CDR3 reads TGTGCTCTTGGGGAACAACTGTTACCTTCCTACTGGGGTTTTAGAGGCGATAAACTCATCTTT.

This chain connects TRDV2 to TRDJ1; 13 nucleotides align to TRDD3. The V gene end was trimmed by 9 bases and the J gene end by 2 bases; junction bases not matched to a gene: 17. The CDR3 has 18 residues. Germline CDR1 and CDR2: GEAIGNYY and EKD. This chain's CDR3 is CATLGGLGDTRGTDKLIF. CDR3 nucleotides: TGTGCCACCCTCGGGGGACTGGGGGATACGCGAGGGACCGATAAACTCATCTTT.

This clone qualifies as medium-sized. The chain carries TRDV2 and TRDJ1; 9 nucleotides match TRDD3. J lost 0 bases, V lost 0 bases, and 7 bases had no gene match. Germline values: CDR1 GEAIGNYY, CDR2 EKD. The CDR3 spans 17 residues. The CDR3 spells CACDTLLGEKYTDKLIF. The CDR3 DNA follows: TGTGCCTGTGACACCTTACTGGGGGAGAAGTACACCGATAAACTCATCTTT.

The genes are TRDV1 and TRDJ2; 12 bases map to TRDD3. With V trimmed by 0 bases and J by 0 bases, 14 bases remained unmatched. CDR1 and CDR2 from the germline V gene are TSWWSYY and QGS. The CDR3 runs 22 residues. In DNA form, the CDR3 reads TGTGCTCTTGGGGAACTAGATTTTGATTACTGGGGGATACTCCCTTTGACAGCACAACTCTTCTTT. Protein: CALGELDFDYWGILPLTAQLFF.

Concerning this clone: TCRdb's listed protein matches a much larger clone and diverges from this DNA's translation at residue 4, likely through a read error; the protein shown comes from the DNA. The chain recombines TRDV1 with TRDJ1; 8 bases map to TRDD3. From germline, CDR1 is TSWWSYY and CDR2 QGS. Trimming removed 7 bases from V and 0 bases from J; junction bases left unmatched: 22. The CDR3 loop spans 20 amino acids. The CDR3 DNA reads TGTGCTCTTGAGAACTTCGGAAAGAACTGGGGGGTGACCTACACCGATAAACTCATCTTT. Amino acid sequence: CALENFGKNWGVTYTDKLIF.

This clone is labeled medium-sized (0.01 to 0.1%). The protein that TCRdb holds for this DNA derives from a much larger clone and differs from the translated DNA at residue 9, which likely indicates a read error; the protein shown here is translated from the DNA. The chain combines TRDV1 with TRDJ1; 7 nucleotides match TRDD3. CDR3 length equals 20 residues. Germline values: CDR1 TSWWSYY, CDR2 QGS. V lost 5 bases, J lost 0 bases, and 21 bases stayed unmatched. The CDR3 is CALGNFGKSWGVTYTDKLIF. DNA for the CDR3: TGTGCTCTTGGGAACTTCGGAAAGAGCTGGGGGGTGACCTACACCGATAAACTCATCTTT.

Regarding this clone: The sample carries other DNA sequences with the same CDR3. No V gene was called, and the J gene is TRDJ1; the D call of TRDD3 is as the table states it, not checked on the DNA. CDR3 length: 26 residues. CDR3 DNA sequence: TGTGCTTCCATGCCTTCTTGGGGGGTGTTTCATTGTGCCTGTTATCCCTTGGGGACGTACACCGATAAACTCATCTTT. Its translation: CASMPSWGVFHCACYPLGTYTDKLIF.

This clone came up a few times. TCRdb assigns this DNA the protein of a much larger clone, which departs from its translation at residue 11; this likely reflects a read error, and the protein shown comes from translating the DNA. The chain employs TRDV1 and TRDJ1; TRDD3 aligns across 8 bases. The germline CDR1 and CDR2 sequences are TSWWSYY and QGS. The V and J ends lost 4 bases and 0 bases, in that order; junction bases with no gene match: 31. CDR3 length: 24 residues. The CDR3: CALGGTQPSALLGAPYGNTDKLIF. Written as DNA, the CDR3 is TGTGCTCTTGGGGGGACCCAGCCTTCCGCACTACTGGGGGCCCCCTACGGTAACACCGATAAACTCATCTTT.

This clone is medium-sized (0.01 to 0.1%) within its sample. The genes are TRDV2 and TRDJ1; D is tentatively TRDD2 or TRDD3 (5 bases each). This CDR3 has 21 amino acids. V lost 0 bases to trimming and J lost 1 base, with 29 bases between them. The germline V gene has CDR1 GEAIGNYY and CDR2 EKD. The CDR3 is CACDTVPFGRDTPYRTDKLIF. The CDR3 DNA sequence: TGTGCCTGTGACACCGTCCCCTTCGGACGAGATACCCCATATCGCACCGATAAACTCATCTTT.

The J gene is TRDJ1; the V gene was not called; the table's D gene call, TRDD3, was not cross checked with the DNA. This CDR3 is 16 amino acids long. The CDR3 DNA sequence: TGTTCTTGGGGGACGGAAGGGGGGACTTACACCGATAAACTCATCTTT. Protein product: CSWGTEGGTYTDKLIF.

In this sample, this clone is medium-sized (0.01 to 0.1%). A far larger clone is one nucleotide away, so this likely arose from a read error. The CDR3 loop is CALGFLRSRITGEEELIF. In DNA form, the CDR3 reads TGTGCTCTTGGGTTTCTACGTTCCAGAATTACTGGGGAAGAGGAACTCATCTTT. The V gene is TRDV1, the J gene TRDJ1; 7 bases fit TRDD3. The V gene's germline CDR1 is TSWWSYY and CDR2 QGS. This CDR3 spans 18 amino acids. The J segment lost 9 bases and the V segment lost 5 bases, leaving 24 bases of the junction unmatched.

This clone was counted at least ten times. V gene TRDV2 combines with J gene TRDJ1; D is perhaps TRDD3 (6 bases). This CDR3 spans 17 amino acids. Germline V lookup: CDR1 GEAIGNYY, CDR2 EKD. V was clipped by 0 bases and J by 0 bases, with 16 bases between them. CDR3 region: CACDTVGKWGYTDKLIF. The CDR3 DNA follows: TGTGCCTGTGACACCGTAGGGAAATGGGGGTACACCGATAAACTCATCTTT.

DNA for the CDR3: TGTGCCTGTGACCCCCTGGGGGATACGCTCCGGGACACCCGACAGATGTTTTTC. Translation: CACDPLGDTLRDTRQMFF. The genes are TRDV2 and TRDJ3; 12 nucleotides match TRDD3. This CDR3 spans 18 amino acids. J gave up 5 bases and V 3 bases, and 7 bases lay outside the gene matches. Per germline, CDR1 GEAIGNYY and CDR2 EKD.

With regard to this clone: TCRdb's listed protein matches a much larger clone and diverges from this DNA's translation at residue 15, likely through a read error; the protein shown comes from the DNA. V and J are TRDV1 and TRDJ2, with 13 bases lining up with TRDD3. J was trimmed by 2 bases and V by 2 bases; bases with no gene match: 17. Germline V gene lookup returns CDR1 TSWWSYY and CDR2 QGS. The CDR3 length is 22 residues. CDR3 nucleotide sequence: TGTGCTCTTGGGGAATCTTTGGAAACTGGGGGATACGCTCGGATGTTGACAGCACAACTCTTCTTT. Amino acid sequence: CALGESLETGGYARMLTAQLFF.

This clone was counted at least ten times. TCRdb's protein, taken from a much larger clone, differs from this DNA's translation at residue 12, likely owing to a read error; the protein displayed comes from the DNA. V gene TRDV1 combines with J gene TRDJ1, with TRDD3 identical over 8 bases. J gave up 0 bases and V 5 bases, and 20 bases lay outside the gene matches. Germline CDR1 and CDR2: TSWWSYY and QGS. The CDR3 sequence is 20 residues long. For the CDR3, the DNA is TGTGCTCTTGGGAACTTCGGAAAGAACTGGGGGGCGACCTACACCGATAAACTCATCTTT. As protein: CALGNFGKNWGATYTDKLIF.

This clone was seen only a few times. The TCRdb protein comes from a much larger clone and disagrees with this DNA's translation at residue 5, likely due to a read error; the protein given here is derived from the DNA. V and J are TRDV1 and TRDJ1; TRDD3 matches at 12 bases. Germline loops: CDR1 TSWWSYY, CDR2 QGS. Trimming took 4 bases from V and 2 from J; bases not matched to a gene: 20. The CDR3 has 21 residues. CDR3 sequence: CALGVCSFPLYWGILTDKLIF. The DNA for the CDR3 is TGTGCTCTTGGGGTATGTTCCTTCCCGTTGTACTGGGGGATACTAACCGATAAACTCATCTTT.

About this clone: This DNA's translation and the protein TCRdb lists, from a much larger clone, do not match at residue 5, likely due to a read error; the protein shown is translated from the DNA. This sample includes further DNA sequences coding for the same CDR3. The chain recombines TRDV1 with TRDJ2; 11 nucleotides align to TRDD3. There are 23 residues in the CDR3. The ends lost 3 bases at V and 0 bases at J; junction bases unmatched: 21. Germline V gene sequence: CDR1 TSWWSYY, CDR2 QGS. CDR3: CALGDLPFLRPWGILPLTAQLFF. The CDR3 DNA reads as TGTGCTCTTGGGGATCTACCCTTCCTACGTCCCTGGGGGATACTCCCTTTGACAGCACAACTCTTCTTT.